The 28 T cell receptor beta chains below all came from one sample that was sequenced in a study of blood T cell repertoires in COVID-19. The protocol was immunoSEQ multiplex PCR, while the TCRdb copy is restricted to in-frame clones and leaves out a portion. The sample yields 60,000 to 75,000 clones, approximately 86% seen once. The specimen was peripheral blood. These receptors were obtained from an elderly woman with active COVID-19.

J is TRBJ2-6 and V is TRBV7-9, with D possibly matching TRBD1 (5 bases). Germline values: CDR1 SEHNR, CDR2 FQNEAQ (reference sequence). The CDR3 length is 15 residues. V shed 2 bases and J shed 4 bases, with 9 bases lying between them. The CDR3: CASSLSGPGANVLTF. CDR3 bases: TGTGCCAGCAGCTTATCAGGGCCCGGGGCCAACGTCCTGACTTTC.

The V call is TRBV3-1 (or the pseudogene TRBV3-2), the J call TRBJ2-7; TRBD2 matches 8 bases. The CDR3 sequence is 14 residues long. CDR1 is LGHDT and CDR2 is YNNKEL in the germline V gene (reference sequence). V was pared by 4 bases and J by 7 bases, with 9 bases of the junction left unmatched. The CDR3 sequence: CASSPGLAGLEQYF. The CDR3 DNA follows: TGTGCCAGCAGCCCAGGACTAGCCGGCTTGGAGCAGTACTTC.

The chain carries TRBV2 and TRBJ2-7; D perhaps matches TRBD2 (6 bases). Looked up from germline, CDR1 is SNHLY and CDR2 is FYNNEI. This CDR3 contains 14 residues. Trimming stripped 8 bases from V and 2 bases from J, with 16 bases between. The CDR3: CASGKDSGAYEQYF. The CDR3 region has the DNA TGTGCCAGCGGGAAAGACTCGGGGGCCTACGAGCAGTACTTC. The complete variable domain, with remaining parts taken from reference TRBV2 and TRBJ2-7, reads EPEVTQTPSHQVTQMGQEVILRCVPISNHLYFYWYRQILGQKVEFLVSFYNNEISEKSEIFDDQFSVERPDGSNFTLKIRSTKLEDSAMYFCASGKDSGAYEQYFGPGTRLTVT.

The chain links TRBV27 to TRBJ1-6; 9 nucleotides align to TRBD1. V lost 8 bases, J lost 10 bases, and 12 bases stayed unmatched. The germline CDR1 and CDR2 sequences are MNHEY and SMNVEV (reference sequence). This CDR3 comprises 15 residues. CDR3 sequence reads: CASRGAGQGRSPLHF. The CDR3 coding sequence is TGTGCCAGCCGCGGGGCGGGACAGGGTCGGTCACCCCTCCACTTT.

There are a few counts of this clone. V is TRBV12-3 or TRBV12-4 and J is TRBJ1-6; 7 bases fit TRBD1. The CDR3 is 13 amino acids. The V segment lost 4 bases and the J segment 10 bases; nucleotides outside the gene matches: 4. DNA for the CDR3: TGTGCCAGCAGTTCGGACAGGTACTCACCCCTCCACTTT. It encodes CASSSDRYSPLHF.

This chain links TRBV24-1 with TRBJ1-5, with D perhaps TRBD1 (5 bases). The V end lost 9 bases, the J end lost 2 bases, and 10 bases lay between the germline ends. CDR3 length: 13 amino acids. The germline V gene encodes CDR1 KGHDR and CDR2 SFDVKD. DNA for the CDR3: TGTGCCACCGGACAAGGGGGCAATCAGCCCCAGCATTTT. It is translated as CATGQGGNQPQHF.

The rearrangement uses TRBV6-2 or TRBV6-3 and TRBJ2-1; 7 positions agree with TRBD1. The junction had 6 bases not matched to a gene; V was cut back by 4 bases and J by 3 bases. This CDR3 has 15 amino acids. The V gene's germline CDR1 is MNHEY and CDR2 SVGEGT. The CDR3 bases are TGTGCCAGCAGTTCCCCACGACAGGGCTACAATGAGCAGTTCTTC. This sequence encodes CASSSPRQGYNEQFF.

This rearrangement joins TRBV18 to TRBJ1-4; 10 nucleotides agree with TRBD1. With 3 bases clipped from V and 13 bases from J, the junction kept 11 bases outside the gene matches. The CDR3 loop spans 15 amino acids. In germline, CDR1 is KGHSH, CDR2 LQKENI. The CDR3 nucleotides read TGTGCCAGCTCACCGGACCGGACAGGGGACAGGGGACTGTTTTTT. Translation: CASSPDRTGDRGLFF. Full variable domain (rest looked up from reference TRBV18 and TRBJ1-4): NAGVMQNPRHLVRRRGQEARLRCSPMKGHSHVYWYRQLPEEGLKFMVYLQKENIIDESGMPKERFSAEFPKEGPSILRIQQVVRGDSAAYFCASSPDRTGDRGLFFGSGTQLSVL.

The V gene is TRBV6-5, the J gene TRBJ1-3; a possible D gene is TRBD1 (6 bases). The CDR3 consists of 14 residues. Germline V gives CDR1 MNHEY, CDR2 SVGAGI. With 5 bases removed from V and 2 bases from J, the gap between germline ends came to 10 bases. The CDR3 region has the DNA TGTGCCAGCAGTCCAGGGGTTACTGGAAACACCATATATTTT. Translated: CASSPGVTGNTIYF.

V usage is TRBV4-1 and J usage is TRBJ2-1; a weak D match, TRBD2 (6 bases). The CDR3 is 16 amino acids. Germline CDR1 and CDR2: MGHRA and YSYEKL. The V gene lost 6 bases and the J gene lost 2 bases, with 17 bases spanning the gap. The CDR3 reads CASRPLGRGTYNEQFF. In nucleotides, the CDR3 is TGCGCCAGCAGGCCCCTCGGACGGGGGACCTACAATGAGCAGTTCTTC.

The chain is built from TRBV19 and TRBJ2-7; D might be TRBD1 (6 bases). V gave up 5 bases and J gave up 3 bases, with 14 bases separating them. The CDR3 sequence is 14 residues long. Germline loops: CDR1 LNHDA, CDR2 SQIVND (reference sequence). The DNA for the CDR3 is TGTGCCAGTAGTGTCCGGGACAAGGTCTACGAGCAGTACTTC. Translated, it gives CASSVRDKVYEQYF.

The chain combines TRBV15 with TRBJ2-3; tentative D call: TRBD2 (6 bases). CDR3 length: 15 residues. Deletions cut 1 base from V and 2 bases from J, with 10 bases between. The germline CDR1 and CDR2 sequences are LNHNV and YYDKDF (reference sequence). The CDR3 sequence: CATSRGDWNTDTQYF. The CDR3 region has the DNA TGTGCCACCAGCAGAGGGGACTGGAACACAGATACGCAGTATTTT.

The chain links TRBV28 to TRBJ2-7; TRBD1 aligns across 12 bases. Germline CDR1 reads MDHEN; CDR2 reads SYDVKM. This CDR3 is built from 16 residues. Trimming removed 5 bases from V and 2 bases from J; junction bases left unmatched: 7. The CDR3 bases are TGTGCCAGCAGTGCGGGGACAGGGGGCCAAACCTACGAGCAGTACTTC. The encoded protein is CASSAGTGGQTYEQYF.

This clone was counted once. The V call is TRBV7-3, the J call TRBJ2-3, with D unresolved. This CDR3 is 12 amino acids long. V was cut by 5 bases and J by 1 base, with 4 bases left in between. Germline V gene data show CDR1 as SGHTA and CDR2 as FQGTGA. In nucleotides, the CDR3 is TGTGCCAGCAGCCGGGGCACAGATACGCAGTATTTT. Amino acids: CASSRGTDTQYF.

Notes on this clone: Other DNA sequences from this sample encode an identical CDR3 as well. The chain employs TRBV9 and TRBJ2-2; D possibly corresponds to TRBD1 (6 bases). Between the trimmed V and J ends, which lost 0 bases and 1 base, there was a span of 7 bases. The CDR3 extends over 15 amino acids. Germline values: CDR1 SGDLS, CDR2 YYNGEE. CDR3 loop: CASSVVGGNTGELFF. Written as DNA, the CDR3 is TGTGCCAGCAGCGTAGTAGGGGGGAACACCGGGGAGCTGTTTTTT.

The chain joins TRBV9 to TRBJ2-5, with 8 bases that match TRBD2. The CDR3 length is 15 residues. The V gene end was trimmed by 0 bases and the J gene end by 2 bases; junction bases not matched to a gene: 3. Germline CDR1 reads SGDLS; CDR2 reads YYNGEE. CDR3 bases: TGTGCCAGCAGCGTAGCGGGGGGGGAACAAGAGACCCAGTACTTC. Protein sequence: CASSVAGGEQETQYF.

DNA of the CDR3: TGCGCCAGCAGCTTGATACCCGGCGGGGGTTCCGGGGAGCTGTTTTTT. Its protein is CASSLIPGGGSGELFF. The chain carries TRBV5-1 and TRBJ2-2, with TRBD2 matching 7 bases. This CDR3 has 16 residues. The V segment lost 1 base and the J segment 6 bases; nucleotides outside the gene matches: 9. CDR1 SGHRS and CDR2 YFSETQ come from the germline V gene.

The rearrangement links TRBV29-1 to TRBJ2-5; 10 bases are shared with TRBD2. Germline CDR1 and CDR2: SQVTM and ANQGSEA. The CDR3 is 16 amino acids. With 3 bases clipped from V and 5 bases from J, the junction kept 12 bases outside the gene matches. CDR3 bases: TGCAGCGTTGAGTGGCGGGTAGCGGGGGGTAGGGAGACCCAGTACTTC. Translating it yields CSVEWRVAGGRETQYF.

The chain links TRBV7-2 to TRBJ2-7; weak D call: TRBD2 (6 bases). The CDR3 runs to 15 residues. From germline, CDR1 is SGHTA and CDR2 FQGNSA. Trimming took 5 bases from V and 2 from J, leaving 16 bases between them. The chain's CDR3 is CASSLKGGNTYEQYF. For the CDR3, the DNA is TGTGCCAGCAGCCTTAAGGGCGGGAACACCTACGAGCAGTACTTC.

This clone was recorded only once. The V and J genes are TRBV7-9 and TRBJ1-1, with 7 bases that match TRBD1. V shed 5 bases, J shed 8 bases, and the junction held 8 bases outside the gene matches. The CDR3 loop spans 13 amino acids. Looked up from germline, CDR1 is SEHNR and CDR2 is FQNEAQ (reference sequence). In nucleotides, the CDR3 is TGTGCCAGCAGCAGGACAGGCTTCGGGGAAGCTTTCTTT. It yields the protein CASSRTGFGEAFF. The entire variable domain, with the rest obtained from reference TRBV7-9 and TRBJ1-1, is as follows: DTGVSQNPRHKITKRGQNVTFRCDPISEHNRLYWYRQTLGQGPEFLTYFQNEAQLEKSRLLSDRFSAERPKGSFSTLEIQRTEQGDSAMYLCASSRTGFGEAFFGQGTRLTVV.

The V gene is TRBV9, the J gene TRBJ2-7, with 9 bases identical to TRBD2. Germline assignment: CDR1 SGDLS and CDR2 YYNGEE. The J segment lost 3 bases and the V segment lost 4 bases, leaving 5 bases of the junction unmatched. There are 14 residues in the CDR3. The chain's CDR3 is CASSPGLAGYEQYF. CDR3 sequence (DNA): TGTGCCAGCAGCCCGGGACTAGCAGGCTACGAGCAGTACTTC.

The chain employs TRBV5-1 and TRBJ2-1; TRBD2 agrees at 11 bases. This CDR3 spans 14 amino acids. Germline CDR1 and CDR2: SGHRS and YFSETQ. The V segment lost 6 bases and the J segment 6 bases; nucleotides outside the gene matches: 5. Here the CDR3 DNA reads TGCGCCAGCAAGGCCGGGACTAGCGGCAATGAGCAGTTCTTC. It translates to CASKAGTSGNEQFF.

About this clone: Germline is not matched at one junction end, which may reflect a read error. V is TRBV4-2 and J is TRBJ2-3; 10 bases align to TRBD2. This CDR3 contains 16 residues. Germline V lookup: CDR1 LGHNA, CDR2 YNFKEQ. CDR3 protein: CASSQLEVSGGHPPSF. CDR3 nucleotides: TGTGCCAGCAGCCAATTGGAAGTTAGCGGGGGGCACCCCCCGTCATTT.

J is TRBJ2-3 and V is TRBV7-3; 8 bases line up with TRBD2. Per the germline V gene, CDR1 is SGHTA and CDR2 is FQGTGA. The trim removed 2 bases at V and 6 bases at J, leaving 7 bases unmatched. The CDR3 runs 15 residues. CDR3 coding DNA: TGTGCCAGCAGCTTATACGGGGGGGCCGGTGATACGCAGTATTTT. Translating gives CASSLYGGAGDTQYF.

The gene calls are TRBV7-2 and TRBJ2-7; 13 nucleotides align to TRBD2. V lost 5 bases to trimming and J lost 4 bases; unmatched junction nucleotides: 11. This CDR3 region has 17 residues. The germline CDR1 and CDR2 sequences are SGHTA and FQGNSA. DNA of the CDR3: TGTGCCAGCAGCGCGAGATCTTGGGGACTAGCGGGATACGAGCAGTACTTC. It is translated as CASSARSWGLAGYEQYF.

The chain carries TRBV2 and TRBJ2-1; 8 positions agree with TRBD2. CDR3 length: 15 amino acids. J was trimmed by 0 bases and V by 5 bases; bases with no gene match: 3. CDR1 SNHLY and CDR2 FYNNEI come from the germline V gene. CDR3 sequence: CASSRSGGSYNEQFF. The CDR3 DNA follows: TGTGCCAGCAGTCGAAGCGGGGGCTCCTACAATGAGCAGTTCTTC.

The chain joins TRBV20-1 to TRBJ2-5, with 8 bases identical to TRBD2. CDR1 DFQATT and CDR2 SNEGSKA come from the germline V gene (reference sequence). CDR3 length equals 11 residues. CDR3 DNA sequence: TGCAGGCGGGGGGCACAAGAGACCCAGTACTTC. Translated: CRRGAQETQYF.

V is TRBV9 and J is TRBJ1-6, with TRBD1 identical over 8 bases. CDR3 length equals 15 residues. Germline CDR1 SGDLS, CDR2 YYNGEE. V gave up 3 bases and J gave up 10 bases; unmatched junction bases: 9. CDR3 DNA sequence: TGTGCCAGCAGCGCGCTAGGACAGGGCGGCTCACCCCTCCACTTT. Translating gives CASSALGQGGSPLHF. The full variable domain, rest sourced from reference TRBV9 and TRBJ1-6, is DSGVTQTPKHLITATGQRVTLRCSPRSGDLSVYWYQQSLDQGLQFLIQYYNGEERAKGNILERFSAQQFPDLHSELNLSSLELGDSALYFCASSALGQGGSPLHFGNGTRLTVT.